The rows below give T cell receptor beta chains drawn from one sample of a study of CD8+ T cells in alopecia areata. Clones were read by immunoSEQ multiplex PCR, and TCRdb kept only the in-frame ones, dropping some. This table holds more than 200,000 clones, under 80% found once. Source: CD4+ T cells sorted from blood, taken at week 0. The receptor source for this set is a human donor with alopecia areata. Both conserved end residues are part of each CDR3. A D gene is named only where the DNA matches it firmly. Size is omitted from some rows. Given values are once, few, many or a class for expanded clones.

CASSETWETQYF,TGTGCCAGCAGTGAAACCTGGGAGACCCAGTACTTC,NA,TRBV2,few,12,TRBJ2-5
CSVEDGRGPSYNEQFF,TGCAGCGTTGAAGATGGGAGGGGACCATCCTACAATGAGCAGTTCTTC,TRBD2,TRBV29-1,NA,16,TRBJ2-1
CATTPGGQNNSPLHF,TGTGCCACTACCCCTGGGGGACAGAATAATTCACCCCTCCACTTT,TRBD1,TRBV19,NA,15,TRBJ1-6
CASSPGQGGAYGYTF,TGTGCCAGCAGCCCCGGACAGGGGGGGGCTTATGGCTACACCTTC,TRBD1,TRBV7-2,NA,15,TRBJ1-2
CASSRGGWQKTQYF,TGTGCCAGCAGTCGAGGGGGATGGCAAAAGACCCAGTACTTC,NA,TRBV6-1,NA,14,TRBJ2-5
CASSLSFAAPANYGYTF,TGTGCCAGCAGTTTATCTTTTGCGGCCCCAGCTAACTATGGCTACACCTTC,NA,TRBV27,NA,17,TRBJ1-2
CASSQEAGAWEQYF,TGCGCCAGCAGCCAAGAGGCGGGGGCCTGGGAGCAGTACTTC,NA,TRBV4-1,once,14,TRBJ2-7
CSISGGPGYEQYF,TGCAGTATTAGCGGGGGGCCAGGGTACGAGCAGTACTTC,TRBD2,TRBV29-1,NA,13,TRBJ2-7
CASSPPGLATDTQYF,TGTGCCAGCAGTCCCCCGGGACTAGCCACAGATACGCAGTATTTT,TRBD2,TRBV27,NA,15,TRBJ2-3
CASSELAGTQDTQYF,TGTGCCAGCAGTGAACTAGCGGGGACGCAAGATACGCAGTATTTT,TRBD2,TRBV25-1,NA,15,TRBJ2-3
CAWRRQGSTEAFF,TGTGCCTGGAGACGACAGGGAAGCACTGAAGCTTTCTTT,TRBD1,TRBV30,NA,13,TRBJ1-1
CASTVAGPTDTQYF,TGTGCCAGCACCGTAGCGGGGCCCACAGATACGCAGTATTTT,TRBD2,TRBV7-2,few,14,TRBJ2-3
CASRRTGGETQYF,TGTGCCAGCAGAAGGACAGGCGGAGAGACCCAGTACTTC,TRBD1,TRBV25-1,once,13,TRBJ2-5
CASSESMTSTDTQYF,TGTGCCAGCAGTGAATCAATGACTAGCACAGATACGCAGTATTTT,NA,TRBV6-1,NA,15,TRBJ2-3
CSVDGGGTTYEQYF,TGCAGCGTTGATGGCGGGGGTACAACCTACGAGCAGTACTTC,TRBD2,TRBV29-1,few,14,TRBJ2-7
CSANRGLNTEAFF,TGCAGCGCTAACAGGGGGCTCAACACTGAAGCTTTCTTT,TRBD1,TRBV29-1,NA,13,TRBJ1-1
CASSQMGNSPLHF,TGTGCCAGCAGTCAAATGGGGAATTCACCCCTCCACTTT,NA,TRBV7-2,once,13,TRBJ1-6
CASSQTLPPNTDTQYF,TGCGCCAGCAGTCAAACGCTCCCTCCCAACACAGATACGCAGTATTTT,NA,TRBV23-1,NA,16,TRBJ2-3
CASSSAGNTGELFF,TGTGCCAGCAGCTCCGCAGGGAACACCGGGGAGCTGTTTTTT,NA,TRBV7-3,NA,14,TRBJ2-2
CSATPSLEQYF,TGCAGTGCTACGCCATCGCTCGAGCAGTACTTC,NA,TRBV20-1,NA,11,TRBJ2-7